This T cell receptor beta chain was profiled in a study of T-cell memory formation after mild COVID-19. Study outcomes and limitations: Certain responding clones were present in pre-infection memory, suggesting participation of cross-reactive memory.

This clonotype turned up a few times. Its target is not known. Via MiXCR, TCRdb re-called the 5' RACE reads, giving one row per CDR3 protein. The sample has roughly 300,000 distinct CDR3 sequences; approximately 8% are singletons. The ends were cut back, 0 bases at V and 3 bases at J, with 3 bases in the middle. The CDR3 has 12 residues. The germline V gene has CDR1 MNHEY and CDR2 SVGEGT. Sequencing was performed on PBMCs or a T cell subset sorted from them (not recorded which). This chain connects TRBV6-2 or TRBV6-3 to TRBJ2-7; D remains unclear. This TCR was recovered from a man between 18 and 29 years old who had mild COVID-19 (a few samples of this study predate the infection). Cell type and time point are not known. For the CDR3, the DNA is TGTGCCAGCAGTTACTCGATCTACGAGCAGTACTTC. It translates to CASSYSIYEQYF.